These T cell receptor beta chains were read from a single sample in a study of OX40 agonist ivuxolimab in advanced cancers. The method was immunoSEQ multiplex PCR; TCRdb's version includes in-frame clones alone and lacks a portion of them. This table has about 88,000 clones, about 85% appearing once. The specimen comprised CD4+ or CD8+ T cells sorted from blood, sampled in a trial of the OX40 agonist ivuxolimab. Every receptor here comes from an adult with an advanced solid tumor such as melanoma, head and neck, liver or kidney cancer. CDR3s include the opening cysteine and the closing phenylalanine or tryptophan. D genes are given only for firm matches. Some rows have no size entry. The others give once, few or many, or a class for an expanded clone.

size: once
V: TRBV28
length: 14
J: TRBJ2-3
D: NA
CDR3: CASSLLQGEDTQYF
DNA: TGTGCCAGCAGTTTACTCCAGGGAGAAGATACGCAGTATTTT

size: NA
V: TRBV7-9
length: 14
J: TRBJ2-3
D: NA
CDR3: CASTLTTGGDTQYF
DNA: TGTGCCAGTACGCTGACTACCGGAGGGGATACGCAGTATTTT

size: NA
V: TRBV11-2
length: 15
J: TRBJ2-3
D: TRBD2
CDR3: CASSHRREPGDTQYF
DNA: TGTGCCAGCAGCCATCGGCGGGAGCCCGGGGATACGCAGTATTTT

size: NA
V: TRBV19
length: 15
J: TRBJ2-7
D: TRBD1
CDR3: CASSTEDRDPLGQYF
DNA: TGTGCCAGTAGTACCGAGGACAGGGATCCCCTAGGGCAGTACTTC

size: NA
V: TRBV19
length: 16
J: TRBJ2-6
D: NA
CDR3: CASSIRQPSGANVLTF
DNA: TGTGCCAGTAGTATTCGGCAGCCCTCTGGGGCCAACGTCCTGACTTTC

size: NA
V: TRBV7-2
length: 16
J: TRBJ2-7
D: NA
CDR3: CASSLAAGRGSYEQYF
DNA: TGTGCCAGCAGCTTAGCGGCCGGACGGGGATCCTACGAGCAGTACTTC

size: once
V: TRBV4-1
length: 18
J: TRBJ1-3
D: NA
CDR3: CASSQGGLGVTSGNTIYF
DNA: TGCGCCAGCAGCCAAGGCGGACTGGGGGTTACCTCTGGAAACACCATATATTTT

size: NA
V: TRBV6-1
length: 14
J: TRBJ1-2
D: NA
CDR3: CASSEGHGVYGYTF
DNA: TGTGCCAGCAGTGAAGGGCACGGGGTCTATGGCTACACCTTC

size: NA
V: TRBV7-8
length: 14
J: TRBJ2-1
D: NA
CDR3: CASSLAGEPNEQFF
DNA: TGTGCCAGCAGCTTAGCTGGCGAGCCTAATGAGCAGTTCTTC

size: NA
V: TRBV28
length: 11
J: TRBJ2-7
D: NA
CDR3: CASSLRYEQYF
DNA: TGTGCCAGCAGCCTGCGCTACGAGCAGTACTTC

size: NA
V: TRBV6-5
length: 11
J: TRBJ2-4
D: NA
CDR3: CASSYGQSQYF
DNA: TGTGCCAGCAGTTACGGACAGAGTCAGTACTTC

size: NA
V: TRBV6-5
length: 14
J: TRBJ1-2
D: TRBD1
CDR3: CASSYSRDRDGYTF
DNA: TGTGCCAGCAGTTACTCGCGGGACAGGGATGGCTACACCTTC

size: NA
V: TRBV5-5
length: 13
J: TRBJ1-2
D: NA
CDR3: CASSLMGIYGYTF
DNA: TGTGCCAGCAGCTTGATGGGCATCTATGGCTACACCTTC

size: NA
V: TRBV18
length: 15
J: TRBJ1-2
D: NA
CDR3: CASSQPGPGNYGYTF
DNA: TGTGCCAGCTCACAGCCAGGGCCTGGGAACTATGGCTACACCTTC

size: once
V: TRBV4-1
length: 16
J: TRBJ1-4
D: TRBD1
CDR3: CASSQVAGTVMKKLFF
DNA: TGCGCCAGCAGCCAGGTAGCCGGGACAGTGATGAAAAAACTGTTTTTT

size: NA
V: TRBV28
length: 16
J: TRBJ2-5
D: NA
CDR3: CASSPAGEGGQETQYF
DNA: TGTGCCAGCAGTCCAGCAGGGGAAGGTGGCCAAGAGACCCAGTACTTC

size: NA
V: TRBV5-1
length: 16
J: TRBJ2-1
D: NA
CDR3: CASSLVGGLAYNEQFF
DNA: TGCGCCAGCAGCTTGGTGGGGGGTTTAGCCTACAATGAGCAGTTCTTC

size: NA
V: TRBV6-5
length: 13
J: TRBJ2-3
D: NA
CDR3: CASKGRGTDTQYF
DNA: TGTGCCAGCAAGGGCAGGGGAACAGATACGCAGTATTTT

size: few
V: TRBV28
length: 15
J: TRBJ1-4
D: TRBD1
CDR3: CASSTTGATNEKLFF
DNA: TGTGCCAGCAGTACAACAGGGGCGACTAATGAAAAACTGTTTTTT

size: NA
V: TRBV7-6
length: 11
J: TRBJ1-4
D: NA
CDR3: CASSSGLRLFF
DNA: TGTGCCAGCAGCTCGGGACTTCGACTGTTTTTT

size: NA
V: TRBV18
length: 14
J: TRBJ2-3
D: TRBD1
CDR3: CASSPRDRTDTQYF
DNA: TGTGCCAGCTCACCCCGGGACAGAACAGATACGCAGTATTTT

size: many
V: TRBV30
length: 12
J: TRBJ2-7
D: TRBD1
CDR3: CACWTGRNEQYF
DNA: TGTGCCTGTTGGACAGGGCGTAACGAGCAGTACTTC

size: NA
V: TRBV27
length: 15
J: TRBJ1-5
D: NA
CDR3: CASSLTSGSNQPQHF
DNA: TGTGCCAGCAGCCTAACTTCTGGGAGCAATCAGCCCCAGCATTTT

size: NA
V: TRBV5-8
length: 14
J: TRBJ2-7
D: NA
CDR3: CASSFYYSSYEQYF
DNA: TGTGCCAGCAGCTTCTACTACAGCTCCTACGAGCAGTACTTC

size: NA
V: TRBV30
length: 13
J: TRBJ2-5
D: NA
CDR3: CAWSFNGQETQYF
DNA: TGTGCCTGGAGTTTCAACGGACAAGAGACCCAGTACTTC

size: few
V: TRBV10-3
length: 15
J: TRBJ1-6
D: TRBD1
CDR3: CAISGGTGTDSPLHF
DNA: TGTGCCATCAGTGGGGGGACAGGGACGGATTCACCCCTCCACTTT

size: NA
V: TRBV5-5
length: 14
J: TRBJ2-7
D: NA
CDR3: CASSLGRKAYEQYF
DNA: TGTGCCAGCAGCTTGGGCAGAAAAGCCTACGAGCAGTACTTC

size: NA
V: TRBV4-1
length: 16
J: TRBJ1-5
D: NA
CDR3: CASSQGNLLENQPQHF
DNA: TGCGCCAGCAGCCAAGGGAACCTGCTGGAGAATCAGCCCCAGCATTTT

size: few
V: TRBV10-1
length: 14
J: TRBJ1-6
D: TRBD1
CDR3: CASSPGTGAAPLHF
DNA: TGCGCCAGCAGCCCCGGGACAGGAGCTGCACCCCTCCACTTT

size: NA
V: TRBV6-1
length: 13
J: TRBJ2-3
D: TRBD2
CDR3: CASTGRGTDTQYF
DNA: TGTGCCAGCACCGGGAGGGGGACAGATACGCAGTATTTT

size: once
V: TRBV6-6
length: 12
J: TRBJ2-2
D: NA
CDR3: CASSLRSGELFF
DNA: TGTGCCAGCAGTCTCCGGAGCGGGGAGCTGTTTTTT

size: NA
V: TRBV19
length: 13
J: TRBJ1-4
D: NA
CDR3: CASRERSNEKLFF
DNA: TGTGCCAGCCGGGAAAGGTCTAATGAAAAACTGTTTTTT

size: NA
V: TRBV5-1
length: 12
J: TRBJ1-4
D: NA
CDR3: CASSFDYEKLFF
DNA: TGCGCCAGCAGCTTCGATTATGAAAAACTGTTTTTT

size: NA
V: TRBV5-5
length: 14
J: TRBJ2-6
D: NA
CDR3: CASSWSAGANVLTF
DNA: TGTGCCAGCAGCTGGTCCGCTGGGGCCAACGTCCTGACTTTC

size: NA
V: TRBV7-9
length: 14
J: TRBJ2-7
D: TRBD1
CDR3: CASSYGTATYEQYF
DNA: TGTGCCAGCAGCTACGGGACAGCTACCTACGAGCAGTACTTC

size: NA
V: TRBV7-2
length: 13
J: TRBJ2-4
D: NA
CDR3: CASSLGHGNIQYF
DNA: TGTGCCAGCAGCTTAGGCCACGGGAACATTCAGTACTTC

size: NA
V: TRBV6-5
length: 14
J: TRBJ1-1
D: NA
CDR3: CASISPGIRTEAFF
DNA: TGTGCCAGCATTTCTCCGGGGATCCGCACTGAAGCTTTCTTT

size: NA
V: TRBV9
length: 12
J: TRBJ1-2
D: NA
CDR3: CASSVAGNGYTF
DNA: TGTGCCAGCAGCGTGGCAGGGAATGGCTACACCTTC

size: NA
V: TRBV5-1
length: 13
J: TRBJ2-1
D: NA
CDR3: CASSLDEEGEQFF
DNA: TGCGCCAGCAGCTTGGATGAGGAGGGTGAGCAGTTCTTC

size: NA
V: TRBV5-1
length: 15
J: TRBJ2-2
D: TRBD1
CDR3: CASSLGGQGTGELFF
DNA: TGCGCCAGCAGCTTGGGAGGACAGGGGACCGGGGAGCTGTTTTTT

size: NA
V: TRBV15
length: 15
J: TRBJ2-3
D: NA
CDR3: CATASRLTSTDTQYF
DNA: TGTGCCACCGCGAGCCGACTGACAAGCACAGATACGCAGTATTTT

size: NA
V: TRBV7-2
length: 16
J: TRBJ2-1
D: TRBD2
CDR3: CASSLWGTSGNNEQFF
DNA: TGTGCCAGCAGCTTATGGGGGACTAGCGGGAACAATGAGCAGTTCTTC

size: NA
V: TRBV2
length: 17
J: TRBJ2-7
D: NA
CDR3: CASSEGLRGDELPEQYF
DNA: TGTGCCAGCAGTGAAGGTCTCAGAGGCGACGAACTCCCTGAGCAGTACTTC

size: NA
V: TRBV6-1
length: 14
J: TRBJ1-5
D: TRBD1
CDR3: CAAKQGAGNQPQHF
DNA: TGTGCCGCCAAACAGGGGGCTGGCAATCAGCCCCAGCATTTT

size: NA
V: TRBV6-1
length: 12
J: TRBJ1-5
D: NA
CDR3: CATHRGNQPQHF
DNA: TGTGCCACCCATCGGGGAAATCAGCCCCAGCATTTT

size: NA
V: TRBV5-6
length: 14
J: TRBJ2-7
D: TRBD2
CDR3: CASSLWLAGHEQYF
DNA: TGTGCCAGCAGCTTGTGGCTAGCGGGCCACGAGCAGTACTTC

size: NA
V: TRBV4-3
length: 13
J: TRBJ2-5
D: NA
CDR3: CASSQDVRETQYF
DNA: TGCGCCAGCAGCCAAGATGTTCGAGAGACCCAGTACTTC

size: NA
V: TRBV5-1
length: 15
J: TRBJ1-1
D: NA
CDR3: CASSLWAGGYTEAFF
DNA: TGCGCCAGCAGCTTGTGGGCAGGCGGGTACACTGAAGCTTTCTTT

size: NA
V: TRBV9
length: 15
J: TRBJ2-1
D: NA
CDR3: CASSASGTNYNEQFF
DNA: TGTGCCAGCAGCGCATCCGGGACCAACTACAATGAGCAGTTCTTC

size: NA
V: TRBV4-3
length: 17
J: TRBJ2-1
D: NA
CDR3: CASSQDQWGSSYNEQFF
DNA: TGCGCCAGCAGCCAAGATCAATGGGGGAGCTCCTACAATGAGCAGTTCTTC

size: NA
V: TRBV19
length: 14
J: TRBJ1-4
D: NA
CDR3: CASSIGGRDEKLFF
DNA: TGTGCCAGTAGTATAGGAGGGCGGGATGAAAAACTGTTTTTT

size: NA
V: TRBV6-5
length: 15
J: TRBJ2-2
D: TRBD1
CDR3: CASLRGTGATGELFF
DNA: TGTGCCAGTCTCCGCGGGACAGGGGCCACCGGGGAGCTGTTTTTT

size: NA
V: TRBV5-1
length: 21
J: TRBJ1-1
D: TRBD1
CDR3: CASSLEWAGQGLLKGNTEAFF
DNA: TGCGCCAGCAGCTTGGAGTGGGCGGGACAGGGGCTCCTCAAGGGGAACACTGAAGCTTTCTTT

size: NA
V: TRBV5-1
length: 14
J: TRBJ2-7
D: TRBD1
CDR3: CASSRSGQSHEQYF
DNA: TGCGCCAGCAGCCGCTCGGGACAGTCTCACGAGCAGTACTTC